This T cell receptor (beta chain) was sequenced in a study of response to subunit inactivated influenza vaccine. Study-wide findings and caveats: Authors suggested seasonal influenza vaccinations each recruit few new T cells.

CDR3 length equals 14 residues. Per the germline V gene, CDR1 is KGHSH and CDR2 is LQKENI. V lost 3 bases and J 2 bases, leaving 10 bases between the germline ends. Via MiXCR, TCRdb re-called the RT-PCR reads, giving one row per CDR3 protein. The sample yields 500,000 or so distinct CDR3 sequences, 16% seen once. In regard to this clonotype: Antigen unknown.

This chain joins TRBV18 and TRBJ1-1; a possible D gene is TRBD1 (6 bases). The TCR sequence derives from a man in his fifties or sixties who received an inactivated influenza vaccine. The source was CD4+ T cells sorted from PBMCs, collected 23 months after vaccination. Here the CDR3 DNA reads TGTGCCAGCTCACCTGCACAGGGTAACACTGAAGCTTTCTTT. It is translated as CASSPAQGNTEAFF.